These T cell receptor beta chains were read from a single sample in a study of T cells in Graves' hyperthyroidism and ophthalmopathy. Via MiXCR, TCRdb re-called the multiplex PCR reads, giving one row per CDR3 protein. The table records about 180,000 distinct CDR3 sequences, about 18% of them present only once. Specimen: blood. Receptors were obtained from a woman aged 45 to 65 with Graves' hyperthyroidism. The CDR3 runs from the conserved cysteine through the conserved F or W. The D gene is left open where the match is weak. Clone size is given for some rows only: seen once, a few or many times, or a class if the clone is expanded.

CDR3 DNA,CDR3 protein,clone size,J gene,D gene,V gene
TGTGCCAGCAGCCCCCGGGTCGATGGCCCCTATAATTCACCCCTCCACTTT,CASSPRVDGPYNSPLHF,many,TRBJ1-6,NA,TRBV9
TGTGCCAGCAGTGAACCGGGACTAGCTCCTTCAGATACGCAGTATTTT,CASSEPGLAPSDTQYF,many,TRBJ2-3,TRBD2,TRBV6-1
TGCGCCAGCAGCCCCGGACAGGGGGCGTCTCTTAGCAATCAGCCCCAGCATTTT,CASSPGQGASLSNQPQHF,NA,TRBJ1-5,TRBD1,TRBV4-1
TGTGCCAGCCATGCGCAGGGCTACGAGCAGTACTTC,CASHAQGYEQYF,NA,TRBJ2-7,NA,TRBV28
TGTGCCAGCAGCTCAGGGGTGGCCCTCGGCTATGGCTACACCTTC,CASSSGVALGYGYTF,NA,TRBJ1-2,NA,TRBV5-4
TGTGCCAGCTCACAAGGGTATAATTCACCCCTCCACTTT,CASSQGYNSPLHF,many,TRBJ1-6,NA,TRBV18
TGTGCCAGCAGTTGGAATCGCGGGGGGCCGAGCTACAATGAGCAGTTCTTC,CASSWNRGGPSYNEQFF,many,TRBJ2-1,TRBD2,TRBV5-8
TGTGCCACCAGCGCCGGGGGAGGCCAGCCCCAGCATTTT,CATSAGGGQPQHF,many,TRBJ1-5,NA,TRBV24-1
TGCAGCGTTGAACTAACGGGGAGCACTGAAGCTTCCTTT,CSVELTGSTEASF,few,TRBJ1-1,NA,TRBV29-1
TGTGCCAGCAGCTTAGGGACAGGGAACTATGGCTACACCTTC,CASSLGTGNYGYTF,many,TRBJ1-2,TRBD1,TRBV7-3
TGTGCCAGCAGGGCCCCGGGGGGCTATAATTCACCCCTCCACTTT,CASRAPGGYNSPLHF,many,TRBJ1-6,NA,TRBV6-1
TGTGCCAGCAGCCCATCGACCCAACGTCTCCACTTT,CASSPSTQRLHF,NA,TRBJ1-6,NA,TRBV7-2
TGTGCCAGCAGCCAGGGGCTGGGAAATCAGCCCCAGCATTTT,CASSQGLGNQPQHF,NA,TRBJ1-5,NA,TRBV4-2
TGTGCCAGCAGCCGAAACCTGGGGCAGGGGGCTTATGGCTACACCTTC,CASSRNLGQGAYGYTF,once,TRBJ1-2,TRBD1,TRBV3-1
TGCGCCAGCAGCCAAGGTGAAAACTCCTACGAGCAGTACTTC,CASSQGENSYEQYF,NA,TRBJ2-7,NA,TRBV4-1
TGTGCCACCAGCCGCTCCTACGAGCAGTACTTC,CATSRSYEQYF,many,TRBJ2-7,NA,TRBV2
TGTGCCAGCCAACTCATGAACACTGAAGCTTTCTTT,CASQLMNTEAFF,many,TRBJ1-1,NA,TRBV12-3/TRBV12-4
TGTGCCAGCAGGGCGGACAGGGACGCTGAAGCTTTCTTT,CASRADRDAEAFF,many,TRBJ1-1,TRBD1,TRBV2
TGCAGTGCTAGAGTCGGGGGACCCTATGGCTACACCTTC,CSARVGGPYGYTF,NA,TRBJ1-2,NA,TRBV20-1
TGTGCCAGCAGCTTTGAGTTACCCTACGAGCAGTACTTC,CASSFELPYEQYF,many,TRBJ2-7,NA,TRBV7-9
TGTGCCAGCAGTATAGGGGGGGAAGGGCAAGAGACCCAGTACTTC,CASSIGGEGQETQYF,many,TRBJ2-5,NA,TRBV28
TGTGCCAGCAGCTTTGGCGGATACAATGAGCAGTTCTTC,CASSFGGYNEQFF,NA,TRBJ2-1,NA,TRBV7-3
TGTGCCAGCACCCCTCACGGGGGCCGGGCTGAAGCTTTCTTT,CASTPHGGRAEAFF,many,TRBJ1-1,NA,TRBV6-1
TGTGCCACCAGTGATTTGATCCGGGCTGGGGAGCTGTTTTTT,CATSDLIRAGELFF,many,TRBJ2-2,NA,TRBV24-1
TGTGCCAGCAGTTTGGGCGGCGTTGGCAACGAGCAGTACTTC,CASSLGGVGNEQYF,many,TRBJ2-7,NA,TRBV27
TGCAGTGCTAGTACAGAGAATAATTACTACAATGAGCAGTTCTTC,CSASTENNYYNEQFF,NA,TRBJ2-1,NA,TRBV20-1
TGCGCCAGCAAAAAGGGACAGGGTCATGAAAAACTGTTTTTT,CASKKGQGHEKLFF,many,TRBJ1-4,TRBD1,TRBV5-1
TGTGCCAGCAGCTTATTTCAAACGACCAACTATGGCTACACCTTC,CASSLFQTTNYGYTF,NA,TRBJ1-2,NA,TRBV7-8
TGTGCCAGCAGCTTTGGCGGGAGGGCCGCGAACACCGGGGAGCTGTTTTTT,CASSFGGRAANTGELFF,NA,TRBJ2-2,TRBD2,TRBV11-3
TGTGCCAGCAGTGAAAGTCGGGGAGGCGGTCAGCCCCAGCATTTT,CASSESRGGGQPQHF,many,TRBJ1-5,NA,TRBV2
TGTGCCAGTAGTATGGGAGTCATAGCCAAAAACATTCAGTACTTC,CASSMGVIAKNIQYF,many,TRBJ2-4,NA,TRBV19
TGTGCCATCAGTGAGGAGTACGTGGCCACTGAAGCTTTCTTT,CAISEEYVATEAFF,NA,TRBJ1-1,NA,TRBV10-3
TGTGCCATCAGTGGCGATGGCACCTACGAGCAGTACTTC,CAISGDGTYEQYF,many,TRBJ2-7,NA,TRBV10-3
TGCAGTGCCCAAGGGGGGAATGATGAAGCTTTCTTT,CSAQGGNDEAFF,many,TRBJ1-1,NA,TRBV20-1
TGTGCCAGCAGCCCATCCGGGACCCTCTCTCAGCCCCAGCATTTT,CASSPSGTLSQPQHF,many,TRBJ1-5,NA,TRBV7-2
TGTGCCAGCAGGTTGAGGACAGGGGAAGCAGATACGCAGTATTTT,CASRLRTGEADTQYF,NA,TRBJ2-3,TRBD1,TRBV12-3/TRBV12-4
TGTGCCAGCAGCATCCGGGAAGTGAACACTGAAGCTTTCTTT,CASSIREVNTEAFF,many,TRBJ1-1,NA,TRBV5-4
TGTGCCAGCACCAACCCCCAGGGTAGCTACACCTTC,CASTNPQGSYTF,many,TRBJ1-2,NA,TRBV7-3
TGCAGTGCTCAGAGAGTCGAGGGGTATGGCTACACCTTC,CSAQRVEGYGYTF,many,TRBJ1-2,NA,TRBV20-1
TGTGCTGGAGGGGGGAACCAGCCCCAGCATTTT,CAGGGNQPQHF,many,TRBJ1-5,NA,TRBV19
TGTGCCAGCAGCTTGGGGGGGCTCGGGGCCGAGCAGTACTTC,CASSLGGLGAEQYF,many,TRBJ2-7,NA,TRBV7-9
TGTGCCAGCAGTTTGGAGGGGAGCGCTTTCTTT,CASSLEGSAFF,many,TRBJ1-1,NA,TRBV12-3/TRBV12-4
TGCAGTGCCCCATCGGGGAACACCGGGGAGCTGTTTTTT,CSAPSGNTGELFF,few,TRBJ2-2,NA,TRBV20-1
TGTGCCAGCAGCTTGGATACAGGAGTTTTGTCTTCTGAAGCTTTCTTT,CASSLDTGVLSSEAFF,many,TRBJ1-1,NA,TRBV5-8
TGTGCCAGCAGAGCTCGTCCGGGAACTAATGAAAAACTGTTTTTT,CASRARPGTNEKLFF,many,TRBJ1-4,NA,TRBV7-2
TGTGCCAGCAGCCAAGGGGAGCCCCAGCATTTT,CASSQGEPQHF,many,TRBJ1-5,NA,TRBV6-2/TRBV6-3
TGTGCCAGCAGCTTAAGGAGGTTGGGGGCCGGGGAGCTGTTTTTT,CASSLRRLGAGELFF,many,TRBJ2-2,NA,TRBV11-2
TGCAGTGCTAGACCACAGGGGGTGGGCACTGAAGCTTTCTTT,CSARPQGVGTEAFF,NA,TRBJ1-1,TRBD1,TRBV20-1
TGTGCCAGCAGTTTATTTAGGACAGGGCACTATGGCTACACCTTC,CASSLFRTGHYGYTF,many,TRBJ1-2,TRBD1,TRBV27
TGTGCCAGCTCAGATACGACAGGGTACTATGGCTACACCTTC,CASSDTTGYYGYTF,many,TRBJ1-2,TRBD1,TRBV18
TGTGCCTTCTCGAGTCGGCGCTACGAGCAGTACTTC,CAFSSRRYEQYF,NA,TRBJ2-7,NA,TRBV30
TGTGCCAGCAGCTTAGGAGCGGGGGGCACAGATACGCAGTATTTT,CASSLGAGGTDTQYF,many,TRBJ2-3,TRBD2,TRBV7-2
TGCGCCAGCAGCTGGGGGGCTGGTTACACAGATACGCAGTATTTT,CASSWGAGYTDTQYF,NA,TRBJ2-3,NA,TRBV5-1
TGTGCCAGTAGTATCGTCTTCGTTCCGGGCCCTTCACAAGAGACCCAGTACTTC,CASSIVFVPGPSQETQYF,few,TRBJ2-5,NA,TRBV19
TGTGCCAGTACCGAAACATGGGAAACAGGTTACACTGAAGCTTTCTTT,CASTETWETGYTEAFF,many,TRBJ1-1,NA,TRBV19
TGTGCCAGCAGCCCCGGACAGGGGGCGCTCCATGAGCAGTTCTTC,CASSPGQGALHEQFF,NA,TRBJ2-1,TRBD1,TRBV27
TGCGCCAGCAGCTTGGGCGGATTATACAATGAGCAGTTCTTC,CASSLGGLYNEQFF,many,TRBJ2-1,NA,TRBV5-1